Listed here are 6 T cell receptor beta chains from one sample, sequenced in a study of shared clonotypes between healthy human individuals. Positively selected for CCR7, the CD45RO-negative cells used as naive CD8 cells excluded terminally differentiated effector memory CD45RA+ cells. Using immunoSEQ multiplex PCR, the repertoire was profiled, and TCRdb retains in-frame clones only, with some absent. The repertoire has around 1.9 million clones, around 93% of them found once; the top ten carry under 2%. Material for sequencing was naive CD8+ T cells from PBMCs. These TCRs come from a man between 18 and 29 years old in good health. Some clones in this sample may be carry-over from other donors' samples.

This clone was seen a single time. Other DNA sequences of this sample code for an identical CDR3. For the CDR3, the DNA is TGTGCCAGCAGTTCGGGCCTCACCGGGGAGCTGTTTTTT. It is translated as CASSSGLTGELFF. This chain links TRBV27 with TRBJ2-2, with unresolved D. Between the trimmed V and J ends, which lost 4 bases and 4 bases, there was a span of 7 bases. The germline V gene encodes CDR1 MNHEY and CDR2 SMNVEV (reference sequence). The CDR3 has 13 residues.

V and J are TRBV28 and TRBJ2-2, with a tentative D call TRBD1 (5 bases). Germline CDR1 and CDR2: MDHEN and SYDVKM. This CDR3 comprises 15 residues. The ends were cut back, 6 bases at V and 3 bases at J, with 14 bases in the middle. The CDR3 DNA follows: TGTGCCAGCAGCTCCCTCCAACAGGACACCGGGGAGCTGTTTTTT. This codes for CASSSLQQDTGELFF.

The V call is TRBV28, the J call TRBJ1-1, with D perhaps matching TRBD1 (5 bases). The germline V gene encodes CDR1 MDHEN and CDR2 SYDVKM. The CDR3 totals 15 residues. Trimming removed 3 bases at V and 1 base at J, with 12 bases between. CDR3 residues: CASSFLGGTNTEAFF. Written as DNA, the CDR3 is TGTGCCAGCAGTTTTTTGGGGGGAACGAACACTGAAGCTTTCTTT. The full variable domain, its missing parts supplied by reference TRBV28 and TRBJ1-1, is DVKVTQSSRYLVKRTGEKVFLECVQDMDHENMFWYRQDPGLGLRLIYFSYDVKMKEKGDIPEGYSVSREKKERFSLILESASTNQTSMYLCASSFLGGTNTEAFFGQGTRLTVV.

This clone was recorded only once. The chain links TRBV14 to TRBJ1-1; 7 bases map to TRBD1. Trimming removed 0 bases from V and 5 bases from J; junction bases left unmatched: 12. Germline V gene sequence: CDR1 SGHDN, CDR2 FVKESK. This CDR3 has 17 amino acids. The CDR3 here is CASSQDLRARGGTEAFF. CDR3 coding DNA: TGTGCCAGCAGCCAAGATCTTAGGGCCAGGGGGGGGACTGAAGCTTTCTTT.

The chain links TRBV5-1 to TRBJ2-4; possibly TRBD1 for D (6 bases). The CDR3 runs 16 residues. Germline V gene lookup returns CDR1 SGHRS and CDR2 YFSETQ. V was trimmed by 3 bases and J by 0 bases, leaving 13 bases between them. Here the CDR3 reads CASSWDTGLAKNIQYF. In DNA form, the CDR3 reads TGCGCCAGCAGCTGGGATACAGGGCTAGCCAAAAACATTCAGTACTTC.

This chain joins TRBV27 and TRBJ1-2; D gene unclear. The CDR3 runs to 15 residues. Germline lookup yields CDR1 MNHEY and CDR2 SMNVEV (reference sequence). V was cut by 0 bases and J by 0 bases, with 8 bases left in between. Here the CDR3 reads CASSLSVYSNYGYTF. As DNA, the CDR3 is TGTGCCAGCAGTTTATCGGTCTACTCTAACTATGGCTACACCTTC.